What follows are 31 T cell receptor beta chains derived from one specimen sequenced in a study of shared clonotypes between healthy human individuals. Positive CCR7 selection of CD45RO-negative cells yielded the naive CD8 cells, and terminally differentiated effector memory CD45RA+ cells were excluded. Generated by immunoSEQ multiplex PCR, the TCRdb table keeps only in-frame clones and is missing some. There are some 2,000,000 clones in the sample; less than 95% occur only once, and about 1.1% lies in the top ten. Sequenced input: naive CD8+ T cells sorted from blood. Receptors were obtained from a man younger than 35 in good health.

The CDR3 reads CASSETPTDTQYF. In nucleotides, the CDR3 is TGTGCCAGCAGTGAGACTCCGACAGATACGCAGTATTTT. The chain combines TRBV25-1 with TRBJ2-3, with D unclear. This CDR3 comprises 13 residues. Germline assignment: CDR1 MGHDK and CDR2 SYGVNS. The V end lost 3 bases, the J end lost 3 bases, and 7 bases lay between the germline ends.

As regards this clone: Other nucleotide sequences from this sample produce the same CDR3. CDR3 bases: TGCGCCAGCAGCTTACGACTAGCAGGGGCCTACGAGCAGTACTTC. It is translated as CASSLRLAGAYEQYF. The V gene is TRBV5-1, the J gene TRBJ2-7, with a tentative D call TRBD2 (7 bases). Per germline, CDR1 SGHRS and CDR2 YFSETQ. V lost 2 bases, J lost 2 bases, and 14 bases lay in between. This CDR3 is built from 15 residues.

On this clone: The identical CDR3 is also encoded by other nucleotide sequences in the sample. The V gene is TRBV4-1, the J gene TRBJ1-3, with no clear D. The V gene's germline CDR1 is MGHRA and CDR2 YSYEKL. V lost 0 bases and J lost 1, with 7 bases in between. This CDR3 has 15 residues. CDR3 nucleotides: TGCGCCAGCAGCCAAGATTCAAGATCTGGAAACACCATATATTTT. Its translation: CASSQDSRSGNTIYF.

The chain couples TRBV6-1 to TRBJ1-1; D unclear. The CDR3 runs to 13 residues. Trimming took off 7 bases at V and 4 bases at J, with 13 bases between the two ends. Per germline, CDR1 MNHNS and CDR2 SASEGT. The CDR3 DNA reads as TGTGCCAGCATTGAGGTGTTAGGCACTGAAGCTTTCTTT. Translation gives CASIEVLGTEAFF.

V usage is TRBV27 and J usage is TRBJ2-2; D unclear. Germline-derived CDR1 and CDR2 are MNHEY and SMNVEV (reference sequence). Deletions cut 4 bases from V and 0 bases from J, with 12 bases between. The CDR3 is 16 residues long. The CDR3 nucleotides are TGTGCCAGCAGTTCTTTTGAGGCAGCGAACACCGGGGAGCTGTTTTTT. It encodes CASSSFEAANTGELFF.

J is TRBJ2-7 and V is TRBV30; 11 nucleotides agree with TRBD1. Trimming removed 0 bases from V and 2 bases from J; junction bases left unmatched: 3. The germline V gene encodes CDR1 GTSNPN and CDR2 SVGIG (reference sequence). The CDR3 consists of 15 residues. The CDR3 is CAWSVGQGAAYEQYF. The CDR3 DNA reads TGTGCCTGGAGTGTAGGACAGGGGGCAGCCTACGAGCAGTACTTC.

The V gene is TRBV6-8, the J gene TRBJ2-7, with 8 bases that match TRBD1. V was clipped by 7 bases and J by 6 bases; unmatched bases: 29. CDR3 length: 20 residues. CDR1 and CDR2 (germline): MNHGY, SAAAGT. The CDR3 loop is CASKYRAGTGFKVPPCEQYF. The CDR3 nucleotides are TGTGCCAGCAAATACAGGGCCGGGACAGGATTTAAGGTCCCCCCTTGCGAGCAGTACTTC.

The V and J genes are TRBV30 and TRBJ2-7; 11 bases align to TRBD1. Germline CDR1 and CDR2: GTSNPN and SVGIG (reference sequence). The V and J ends lost 1 base and 3 bases, in that order; junction bases with no gene match: 5. The CDR3 extends over 15 amino acids. The CDR3 nucleotides are TGTGCCTGGAGTGACCGGGACAGGGGGATCTACGAGCAGTACTTC. It specifies CAWSDRDRGIYEQYF.

This sequence joins TRBV28 and TRBJ1-2, with 9 bases fitting TRBD1. J lost 4 bases, V lost 5 bases, and 14 bases had no gene match. CDR1 is MDHEN and CDR2 is SYDVKM in the germline V gene. CDR3 length: 17 amino acids. CDR3 amino acids: CASSDTGGSAGFYGYTF. Written as DNA, the CDR3 is TGTGCCAGCAGTGACACAGGGGGCTCGGCTGGGTTCTATGGCTACACCTTC.

About this clone: The same CDR3 is also encoded by other DNA sequences in this sample. V and J are TRBV7-2 and TRBJ2-7, with TRBD2 identical over 9 bases. The CDR3 covers 15 residues. Per the germline V gene, CDR1 is SGHTA and CDR2 is FQGNSA. The ends lost 4 bases at V and 2 bases at J; junction bases unmatched: 6. The CDR3 coding sequence is TGTGCCAGCAGCTGGGGACTAGCCGGTGCCTACGAGCAGTACTTC. Its protein product is CASSWGLAGAYEQYF.

The chain carries TRBV2 and TRBJ2-2, with no clear D. The CDR3 spans 14 residues. V was trimmed by 5 bases and J by 2 bases, leaving 9 bases between them. Germline loops: CDR1 SNHLY, CDR2 FYNNEI. CDR3 DNA: TGTGCCAGCAGTACGACTGGAAACACCGGGGAGCTGTTTTTT. This sequence encodes CASSTTGNTGELFF.

The gene calls are TRBV5-1 and TRBJ1-6, with 9 bases identical to TRBD1. Trimming at V came to 4 bases and at J to 10 bases, leaving 9 bases not matched to a gene. Germline V lookup: CDR1 SGHRS, CDR2 YFSETQ. The CDR3 sequence is 15 residues long. CDR3: CASSRGQGGDSPLHF. CDR3 nucleotides: TGCGCCAGCAGCAGGGGACAGGGAGGCGACTCACCCCTCCACTTT.

CDR3 residues: CANLAGRGEKLFF. The CDR3 DNA is TGTGCCAACCTAGCGGGGCGGGGTGAAAAACTGTTTTTT. V is TRBV5-3 and J is TRBJ1-4, with D maybe TRBD1 (5 bases). TRBV5-3 is sorted into the ORF group, with uncertain function. Trimming removed 9 bases from V and 7 bases from J, with 16 bases in between. The CDR3 is 13 amino acids.

In the case of this clone: Other DNA sequences in the sample encode the same CDR3. DNA for the CDR3: TGTGCCAGCAGTCTAGGGAGCGGGAGTGGGTCCTACGAGCAGTACTTC. It specifies CASSLGSGSGSYEQYF. This chain connects TRBV27 to TRBJ2-7; 8 positions match TRBD2. Per the germline V gene, CDR1 is MNHEY and CDR2 is SMNVEV (reference sequence). This CDR3 spans 16 amino acids. The junction had 10 bases not matched to a gene; V was cut back by 5 bases and J by 1 base.

The chain couples TRBV27 to TRBJ2-3; either TRBD1 or TRBD2 may supply D (6 bases each). This CDR3 region has 15 residues. Germline V lookup: CDR1 MNHEY, CDR2 SMNVEV (reference sequence). Trimming stripped 7 bases from V and 2 bases from J, with 16 bases between. The CDR3 DNA follows: TGTGCCAGCACCCTCCTCGGGGGCCTCACAGATACGCAGTATTTT. Translated, it gives CASTLLGGLTDTQYF.

The chain has TRBV4-1 and TRBJ1-1; possibly TRBD1 for D (6 bases). Germline CDR1 MGHRA, CDR2 YSYEKL. The V end was cut by 1 base, the J end by 5 bases, with 14 bases between. The CDR3 has 15 residues. CDR3 nucleotides: TGCGCCAGCAGCCAAGTATGGGGGGGCAGTACTGAAGCTTTCTTT. This gives the protein CASSQVWGGSTEAFF.

The V and J genes are TRBV28 and TRBJ2-7; 9 bases fit TRBD1. V was pared by 3 bases and J by 3 bases, with 6 bases of the junction left unmatched. The CDR3 sequence is 15 residues long. Germline CDR1 is MDHEN and CDR2 is SYDVKM. The DNA of the CDR3 is TGTGCCAGCAGTTTCTCCGGGACAGGGTACTACGAGCAGTACTTC. Protein: CASSFSGTGYYEQYF. Variable domain in full (rest from reference TRBV28 and TRBJ2-7): DVKVTQSSRYLVKRTGEKVFLECVQDMDHENMFWYRQDPGLGLRLIYFSYDVKMKEKGDIPEGYSVSREKKERFSLILESASTNQTSMYLCASSFSGTGYYEQYFGPGTRLTVT.

V gene TRBV11-2 combines with J gene TRBJ2-7, with a weak D call TRBD1 (6 bases). Germline-derived CDR1 and CDR2 are SGHAT and FQNNGV. CDR3 length equals 13 residues. The germline V and J ends were trimmed by 6 bases and 2 bases, with 11 bases remaining between them. CDR3 sequence reads: CASRDKGAYEQYF. CDR3 coding DNA: TGTGCCAGCAGGGACAAGGGGGCCTACGAGCAGTACTTC.

This sequence joins TRBV7-2 and TRBJ2-5; D is perhaps TRBD1 (6 bases). The CDR3 is 15 residues long. Germline values: CDR1 SGHTA, CDR2 FQGNSA. The V gene lost 5 bases and the J gene lost 4 bases, with 17 bases spanning the gap. The CDR3 region is CASSLIRGLGETQYF. The CDR3 region has the DNA TGTGCCAGCAGCCTAATCAGGGGCCTGGGAGAGACCCAGTACTTC.

For the CDR3, the DNA is TGTGCCAGCAGCCCCCCTGTGGGGCGCACTGAAGCTTTCTTT. Amino acid sequence: CASSPPVGRTEAFF. The gene calls are TRBV7-9 and TRBJ1-1; tentatively, D is TRBD1 (5 bases). CDR1 SEHNR and CDR2 FQNEAQ come from the germline V gene (reference sequence). Trimming left V 5 bases short and J 4 bases short, with 14 bases between. The length of the CDR3 is 14 residues.

The chain has TRBV9 and TRBJ2-7; D is tentatively TRBD1 or TRBD2 (6 bases each). With 6 bases removed from V and 5 bases from J, the gap between germline ends came to 21 bases. The CDR3 length is 15 residues. Germline values: CDR1 SGDLS, CDR2 YYNGEE. The chain's CDR3 is CASNPVGGLVDEQYF. The CDR3 coding sequence is TGTGCCAGCAACCCAGTTGGGGGGCTTGTCGACGAGCAGTACTTC.

The rearrangement joins TRBV5-1 to TRBJ2-5; D ambiguous. CDR1 and CDR2 from the germline V gene are SGHRS and YFSETQ. Trimming cost V 3 bases and J 1 base, with 10 bases left between them. The CDR3 runs 14 residues. In DNA form, the CDR3 reads TGCGCCAGCAGCTCTACCACCGCCCAAGAGACCCAGTACTTC. It translates to CASSSTTAQETQYF.

The chain recombines TRBV7-9 with TRBJ1-4; 9 bases are shared with TRBD1. Germline V lookup: CDR1 SEHNR, CDR2 FQNEAQ (reference sequence). This CDR3 is built from 16 residues. The V segment lost 4 bases and the J segment 7 bases; nucleotides outside the gene matches: 10. DNA of the CDR3: TGTGCCAGCAGCTCGAAAACCGACAGGGGGGGTGAAAAACTGTTTTTT. Encoded protein: CASSSKTDRGGEKLFF.

The chain carries TRBV5-1 and TRBJ2-2; D is ambiguous. Deletions cut 5 bases from V and 1 base from J, with 9 bases between. The CDR3 totals 14 residues. Germline V lookup: CDR1 SGHRS, CDR2 YFSETQ. The CDR3 region is CASSQSENTGELFF. The CDR3 DNA sequence: TGCGCCAGCAGTCAAAGCGAGAACACCGGGGAGCTGTTTTTT. Full variable domain (remainder filled in from reference TRBV5-1 and TRBJ2-2): KAGVTQTPRYLIKTRGQQVTLSCSPISGHRSVSWYQQTPGQGLQFLFEYFSETQRNKGNFPGRFSGRQFSNSRSEMNVSTLELGDSALYLCASSQSENTGELFFGEGSRLTVL.

This clone came up a few times. Other DNA sequences of this sample code for an identical CDR3. This chain connects TRBV5-4 to TRBJ2-7, with 7 nucleotides matching TRBD1. Trimming cost V 2 bases and J 0 bases; bases outside gene matches: 2. This CDR3 spans 14 amino acids. Germline loops: CDR1 SGHNT, CDR2 YYREEE (reference sequence). DNA of the CDR3: TGTGCCAGCAGCTTTTGGGACAGCTCCTACGAGCAGTACTTC. Residues: CASSFWDSSYEQYF.

The chain couples TRBV10-2 to TRBJ2-1; D not resolved. Trimming took off 1 base at V and 4 bases at J, with 11 bases between the two ends. CDR1 is WSHSY, CDR2 SAAADI, per germline. This CDR3 is 15 amino acids long. Here the CDR3 DNA reads TGCGCCAGCAGTGAGTTTGCGGAGACATACAATGAGCAGTTCTTC. Translated, it gives CASSEFAETYNEQFF.

V and J are TRBV27 and TRBJ2-7; the D is unclear. V lost 6 bases and J 3 bases, leaving 15 bases between the germline ends. The CDR3 has 14 residues. CDR1 MNHEY and CDR2 SMNVEV come from the germline V gene (reference sequence). DNA of the CDR3: TGTGCCAGCAGCCTCCGGACCGGAAACTACGAGCAGTACTTC. Amino acid sequence: CASSLRTGNYEQYF.

The CDR3 DNA sequence: TGTGCCAGCAGTGATGGTACCTTTCATTTT. Its protein product is CASSDGTFHF. The V gene is TRBV6-5, the J gene TRBJ1-5; D not certain. The CDR3 extends over 10 amino acids. Trimming cost V 5 bases and J 16 bases, with 12 bases left between them. Germline V gene sequence: CDR1 MNHEY, CDR2 SVGAGI.

The chain carries TRBV25-1 and TRBJ1-2; weak D call: TRBD1 (5 bases). The CDR3 loop spans 15 amino acids. Trimming took 3 bases from V and 6 from J, leaving 17 bases between them. Looked up from germline, CDR1 is MGHDK and CDR2 is SYGVNS. The CDR3 nucleotides read TGTGCCAGCAGTGACCCCGGGGGGGTCGACCATGGCTACACCTTC. Translating it yields CASSDPGGVDHGYTF.

This clone appeared a single time. The chain recombines TRBV7-9 with TRBJ2-1, with D possibly TRBD2 on 5 matching bases. V was clipped by 2 bases and J by 4 bases, with 12 bases between them. Per the germline V gene, CDR1 is SEHNR and CDR2 is FQNEAQ (reference sequence). This CDR3 is 15 amino acids long. The CDR3 nucleotides are TGTGCCAGCAGCTTAAAAGAGGGAGCTTACAATGAGCAGTTCTTC. Its protein product is CASSLKEGAYNEQFF. Using reference TRBV7-9 and TRBJ2-1 for the parts outside the CDR3, the full variable domain is DTGVSQNPRHKITKRGQNVTFRCDPISEHNRLYWYRQTLGQGPEFLTYFQNEAQLEKSRLLSDRFSAERPKGSFSTLEIQRTEQGDSAMYLCASSLKEGAYNEQFFGPGTRLTVL.

The DNA for the CDR3 is TGTGCCAGCAGCTTTGACGGGGACTACGAGCAGTACTTC. Protein product: CASSFDGDYEQYF. The chain recombines TRBV7-9 with TRBJ2-7, with D perhaps matching TRBD2 (5 bases). The CDR3 contains 13 residues. Trimming pared 3 bases from V and 3 bases from J, leaving 9 bases between. Germline CDR1 SEHNR, CDR2 FQNEAQ (reference sequence).